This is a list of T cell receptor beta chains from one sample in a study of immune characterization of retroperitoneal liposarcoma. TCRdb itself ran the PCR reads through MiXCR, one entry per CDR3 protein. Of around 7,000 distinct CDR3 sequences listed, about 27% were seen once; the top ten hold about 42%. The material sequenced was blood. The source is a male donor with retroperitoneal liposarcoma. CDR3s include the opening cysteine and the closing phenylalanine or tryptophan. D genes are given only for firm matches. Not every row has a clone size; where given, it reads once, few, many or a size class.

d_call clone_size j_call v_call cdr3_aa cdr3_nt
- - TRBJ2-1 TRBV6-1 CASRPGLYNEQFF TGTGCCAGTAGACCGGGACTTTACAATGAGCAGTTCTTC
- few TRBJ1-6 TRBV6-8 CASTSRGQNNSPLHF TGTGCCAGCACCTCGCGAGGTCAGAATAATTCACCCCTCCACTTT
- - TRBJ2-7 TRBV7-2 CASSPTTYEQYF TGTGCCAGCAGCCCGACTACCTACGAGCAGTACTTC
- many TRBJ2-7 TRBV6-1 CASRKAGPGPYEQYF TGTGCCAGCAGAAAGGCGGGACCGGGTCCCTACGAGCAGTACTTC
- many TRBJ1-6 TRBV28 CASTPRKESPLHF TGTGCCAGCACCCCGCGCAAGGAATCACCCCTCCACTTT
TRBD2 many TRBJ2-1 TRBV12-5 CASGLNSGRETQFF TGTGCTAGTGGTTTGAATAGCGGGAGGGAGACCCAGTTCTTC
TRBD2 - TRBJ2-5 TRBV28 CASSLWGRAEETQYF TGTGCCAGCAGTTTATGGGGGAGGGCCGAAGAGACCCAGTACTTC
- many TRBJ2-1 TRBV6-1 CASSEITAWEFF TGTGCCAGCAGTGAAATAACCGCATGGGAGTTCTTC
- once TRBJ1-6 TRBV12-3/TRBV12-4 CASSLAWVDDSPLHF TGTGCCAGCAGTTTAGCTTGGGTGGATGATTCACCCCTCCACTTT
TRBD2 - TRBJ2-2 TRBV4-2 CASSQESGRANTGELFF TGTGCCAGCAGCCAAGAATCCGGGAGGGCCAACACCGGGGAGCTGTTTTTT
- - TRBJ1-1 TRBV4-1 CASSQAGARYTEAFF TGCGCCAGCAGCCAAGCAGGGGCCAGGTACACTGAAGCTTTCTTT
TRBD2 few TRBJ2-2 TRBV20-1 CSATSGTGELFF TGCAGTGCTACTAGCGGCACCGGGGAGCTGTTTTTT
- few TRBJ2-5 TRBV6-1 CASSESTYQETQYF TGTGCCAGCAGTGAATCGACCTACCAAGAGACCCAGTACTTC
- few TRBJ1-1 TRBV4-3 CASSLAGTEAFF TGCGCCAGCAGCCTGGCGGGAACTGAAGCTTTCTTT
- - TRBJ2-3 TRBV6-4 CASSLGGGAGDTQYF TGTGCCAGCAGTCTTGGTGGGGGGGCCGGAGATACGCAGTATTTT
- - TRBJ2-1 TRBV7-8 CASSLVGLTPTKSNEQFF TGTGCCAGCAGCTTAGTGGGTCTAACTCCGACCAAGTCAAATGAGCAGTTCTTC
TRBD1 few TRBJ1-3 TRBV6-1 CASSPRGPNSGNTIYF TGTGCCAGCAGTCCCAGGGGGCCCAACTCTGGAAACACCATATATTTT
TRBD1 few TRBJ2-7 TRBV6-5 CASSPPGTGGGEQYF TGTGCCAGCAGTCCTCCCGGGACAGGGGGTGGCGAGCAGTACTTC
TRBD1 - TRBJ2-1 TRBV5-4 CASTGTGNWDEQFF TGTGCCAGCACCGGGACAGGGAATTGGGATGAGCAGTTCTTC
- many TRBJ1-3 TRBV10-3 CAIRSTTGTIYF TGTGCCATCAGGTCCACGACGGGCACCATATATTTT
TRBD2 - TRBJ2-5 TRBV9 CASSEGGVTSGKETQYF TGTGCCAGCAGCGAAGGCGGTGTGACTAGCGGGAAAGAGACCCAGTACTTC
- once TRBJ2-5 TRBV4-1 CASSRSGEISRETQYF TGCGCCAGCAGCCGCTCCGGGGAAATTAGTAGGGAGACCCAGTACTTC
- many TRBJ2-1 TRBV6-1 CASGQTYEQFF TGTGCCAGCGGGCAGACCTACGAGCAGTTCTTC
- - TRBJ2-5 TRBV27 CASSLTGETQYF TGTGCCAGCAGCCTAACAGGGGAGACCCAGTACTTC
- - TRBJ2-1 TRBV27 CASSLLSGSYNEQFF TGTGCCAGCAGTTTATTAAGCGGATCCTACAATGAGCAGTTCTTC
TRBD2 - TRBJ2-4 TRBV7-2 CASSFSGSSYNEQYF TGTGCCAGCAGCTTTAGCGGGAGTTCCTACAATGAGCAGTACTTC
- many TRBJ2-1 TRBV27 CASSPRDGEETQFF TGTGCCAGCAGTCCCCGGGACGGGGAAGAGACCCAGTTCTTC
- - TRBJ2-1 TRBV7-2 CASSHYNYNEQYFF TGTGCCAGCAGCCATTATAACTACAATGAGCAGTACTTCTTC
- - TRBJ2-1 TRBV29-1 CSVEVSRYNEQFF TGCAGCGTTGAGGTTTCACGTTACAATGAGCAGTTCTTC